The rows below give T cell receptor beta chains drawn from one sample of a study of spatial heterogeneity in lung cancer. In TCRdb, the 5' RACE reads were re-called with MiXCR into one record per CDR3 protein. The data contain 85,000 to 100,000 distinct CDR3 sequences, 12% of them seen just once; the ten biggest clones take up about 38%. The sequenced sample was PBMCs, obtained at surgery. These TCRs come from a male donor with early-stage non-small cell lung cancer. CDR3s include the opening cysteine and the closing phenylalanine or tryptophan. The D gene is left open where the match is weak. Clone size appears in some rows only: once, few, many, or a class for an expanded clone.

-,TRBV7-6,TRBJ2-3,-,TGTGCCAGCAGCTTACAGACTAGATCAGATACGCAGTATTTT,CASSLQTRSDTQYF
-,TRBV20-1,TRBJ2-3,-,TGCAGTGCTAGAGCCCCCCCAGATACGCAGTATTTT,CSARAPPDTQYF
many,TRBV29-1,TRBJ2-3,TRBD2,TGCAGCGTAGGTAGCGGGACTTTCACAGATACGCAGTATTTT,CSVGSGTFTDTQYF
few,TRBV5-1,TRBJ2-3,TRBD2,TGCGCCAGCAGCTTGTTAACTAGCGGGGGCGGAGCGCAGTATTTT,CASSLLTSGGGAQYF
-,TRBV7-8,TRBJ2-3,-,TGTGCCAGCAGCCCCCGAGGAGCGGTCACAGATACGCAGTATTTT,CASSPRGAVTDTQYF
few,TRBV5-1,TRBJ2-1,TRBD2,TGCGCCAGCAGCCTTCTTGCGGGGGGAAATGAGCAGTTCTTC,CASSLLAGGNEQFF
-,TRBV20-1,TRBJ2-3,TRBD2,TGCAGTGCTAGAGACTTCCGGGGGGGCACAGATACGCAGTATTTT,CSARDFRGGTDTQYF
many,TRBV6-2/TRBV6-3,TRBJ2-7,-,TGTGCCAGCAGTTACGCCGGGGAGGCCTACGAGCAGTACTTC,CASSYAGEAYEQYF
few,TRBV9,TRBJ2-5,-,TGTGCCAGCAGCGTAGCCGGTAACCAAGAGACCCAGTACTTC,CASSVAGNQETQYF
-,TRBV28,TRBJ2-1,-,TGTGCCAGCAGTTTAAAGGACTATAACAATGAGCAGTTCTTC,CASSLKDYNNEQFF
-,TRBV28,TRBJ1-4,-,TGTGCCAGCAGTCCAGGGTTTCGGGATGAAAAACTGTTTTTT,CASSPGFRDEKLFF
few,TRBV5-1,TRBJ1-1,-,TGCGCCAGCAGGGCGGGGCAGAAGAACACTGAAGCTTTCTTT,CASRAGQKNTEAFF
-,TRBV7-2,TRBJ2-5,TRBD1,TGTGCCAGCAGCTTAGTTGCGGGACAGGGAGAGACCCAGTACTTC,CASSLVAGQGETQYF
many,TRBV19,TRBJ2-5,TRBD2,TGTGCCAGTACCGCCTCGGCTAGCGGGGCGACCCAGTACTTC,CASTASASGATQYF
many,TRBV7-6,TRBJ2-2,-,TGTGCCAGCAGCTCCCTAGGCAGGGTTGAACACGGGGAGCTGTTTTTT,CASSSLGRVEHGELFF
many,TRBV20-1,TRBJ1-2,TRBD1,TGCAGTGCTAGAGATACAGGGGGAAATGGCTACACCTTC,CSARDTGGNGYTF
once,TRBV7-6,TRBJ2-2,TRBD1,TGTGCCAGCAGCCAAACGAGACAGGGTGGCACCGGGGAGCTGTTTTTT,CASSQTRQGGTGELFF
-,TRBV4-1,TRBJ2-3,-,TGCGCCAGCAGCCGGAACGCTCACAAGGCGGAAAGCACAGATACGCAGTATTTT,CASSRNAHKAESTDTQYF
few,TRBV20-1,TRBJ1-5,TRBD1,TGCAGTGCTGCGTCCGGGACAGACAATCAGCCCCAGCATTTT,CSAASGTDNQPQHF
few,TRBV20-1,TRBJ1-5,-,TGCAGTGCTAGAGAAGTTGCCTCTGGACATCAGCCCCAGCATTTT,CSAREVASGHQPQHF
few,TRBV5-1,TRBJ1-3,-,TGCGCCAGCAGCTTGGGCCTTACTGGCTCTGGAAACACCATATATTTT,CASSLGLTGSGNTIYF
few,TRBV27,TRBJ2-3,TRBD2,TGTGCCAGCAGACTAGCGGGAGGCTGGGATACGCAGTATTTT,CASRLAGGWDTQYF
many,TRBV5-1,TRBJ2-7,TRBD2,TGCGCCAGCAGCCCCGGGGGGGGGTCCTACGAGCAGTACTTC,CASSPGGGSYEQYF
-,TRBV12-3/TRBV12-4,TRBJ2-7,TRBD1,TGTGCCAGCAGCCCCAGGTGGGGACAGGGGGTCCACGAGCAGTACTTC,CASSPRWGQGVHEQYF
-,TRBV12-3/TRBV12-4,TRBJ1-3,-,TGTGCCAGCACCGCTAACTCTGGAAACACCATATATTTT,CASTANSGNTIYF
few,TRBV25-1,TRBJ2-5,-,TGTGCCAGCAGTACAACCCAGGGCTTTGAGACCCAGTACTTC,CASSTTQGFETQYF
few,TRBV25-1,TRBJ1-1,-,TGTGCCAGCAGTGAATTGATACATCCTGAAGCTTTCTTT,CASSELIHPEAFF
-,TRBV5-5,TRBJ1-1,-,TGTGCCAGCAGCCGGACACCGACCAGGAACACTGAAGCTTTCTTT,CASSRTPTRNTEAFF
many,TRBV4-1,TRBJ2-1,TRBD2,TGCGCCAGCAGCCAAGGACTAGCGGGGGGCAATGAGCAGTTCTTC,CASSQGLAGGNEQFF
-,TRBV4-3,TRBJ1-1,TRBD1,TGCGCCAGCAGCCAAGAAGCCCGGACAGGGGGCGCGAAAGCTTTCTTT,CASSQEARTGGAKAFF
many,TRBV6-5,TRBJ2-7,-,TGTGCCAGCAGCGATCTGAGGTACGAGCAGTACTTC,CASSDLRYEQYF
few,TRBV7-9,TRBJ2-3,-,TGTGCCAGCAGCCGATCGGGGGAAACAGATACGCAGTATTTT,CASSRSGETDTQYF
-,TRBV3-1,TRBJ2-7,-,TGTGCCAGCAGCCAGCCAAACTACGAGCAGTACTTC,CASSQPNYEQYF
few,TRBV3-1,TRBJ1-5,-,TGTGCCAGCAGCCAAGGACAGGTGGGAGCCCAGCATTTT,CASSQGQVGAQHF
few,TRBV20-1,TRBJ1-5,TRBD1,TGCAGTGCTATGGAGGGGGCTCCCCCCCAGCATTTT,CSAMEGAPPQHF
-,TRBV18,TRBJ1-2,-,TGTGCCAGCTCACCACCCCCTGGGGGGGTTAATGGCTACACCTTC,CASSPPPGGVNGYTF
-,TRBV3-1,TRBJ2-7,TRBD1,TGTGCCAGCAGCCAGTACCGGGACAGCTACGAGCAGTACTTC,CASSQYRDSYEQYF
few,TRBV29-1,TRBJ2-5,-,TGCAGCGTTCTAGTCCAAGAGACCCAGTACTTC,CSVLVQETQYF
-,TRBV7-2,TRBJ1-6,-,TGTGCCAGCAGCTTATTTGCGGATTCACCCCTCCACTTT,CASSLFADSPLHF
few,TRBV11-1,TRBJ1-1,TRBD1,TGTGCCAGCGCCGGGACAGTGAACACTGAAGCTTTCTTT,CASAGTVNTEAFF
few,TRBV19,TRBJ2-4,-,TGTGCCAGTAGTACGAGACAGGTGGGAAACATTCAGTACTTC,CASSTRQVGNIQYF
-,TRBV2,TRBJ2-5,-,TGTGCCAGCAGGGGATTACAGAGGAATTTGGAGACCCAGTACTTC,CASRGLQRNLETQYF
many,TRBV20-1,TRBJ2-7,-,TGCAGTCCTACAACAGGGACCGAGCAGTACTTC,CSPTTGTEQYF
-,TRBV20-1,TRBJ1-1,-,TGCAGTGCTAGAAGACGGGCAATGAACACTGAAGCTTTCTTT,CSARRRAMNTEAFF
-,TRBV7-9,TRBJ2-1,TRBD2,TGTGCCAGCAGCTCGACGGGACTAGGCTCCTACAATGAGCAGTTCTTC,CASSSTGLGSYNEQFF
-,TRBV10-3,TRBJ2-3,TRBD2,TGTGCCATCACTGGGACTAGCGGGGCCACAGATACGCAGTATTTT,CAITGTSGATDTQYF
many,TRBV28,TRBJ1-5,TRBD1,TGTGCCAGCCAGGACAGGGACAGCAATCAGCCCCAGCATTTT,CASQDRDSNQPQHF
few,TRBV7-2,TRBJ1-5,-,TGTGCCAGCAGCCCTGCGGGGAATCAGCCCCAGCATTTT,CASSPAGNQPQHF
few,TRBV20-1,TRBJ2-5,TRBD1,TGCAGTGCTAGAGACCAGGGGGCAATTGAGACCCAGTACTTC,CSARDQGAIETQYF
-,TRBV5-1,TRBJ2-3,TRBD2,TGCGCCAGCAGCAGCTCTAGCGGGGGGCCCACAGATACGCAGTATTTT,CASSSSSGGPTDTQYF